One sample yielded the 30 T cell receptor beta chains listed below, sequenced in a study of blood T cell repertoires in COVID-19. Data came from immunoSEQ multiplex PCR; TCRdb stores just in-frame clones and leaves some out. Of just over 50,000 clones listed, about 86% are singletons. The sequencing input was peripheral blood. The receptors were sampled from a man older than 75 with active COVID-19.

Sample share makes this clone large (0.1 to 1%). The genes are TRBV7-3 and TRBJ2-1, with D possibly being TRBD1 (6 bases). The V end lost 4 bases, the J end lost 5 bases, and 15 bases lay between the germline ends. The CDR3 loop spans 15 amino acids. CDR1 is SGHTA and CDR2 is FQGTGA in the germline V gene. DNA for the CDR3: TGTGCCAGCAGCTGGGGACAAGGTGTCCACAATGAGCAGTTCTTC. Its translation: CASSWGQGVHNEQFF.

This chain joins TRBV15 and TRBJ2-1; D is perhaps TRBD1 (6 bases). The CDR3 contains 15 residues. The V end lost 1 base, the J end lost 4 bases, and 11 bases lay between the germline ends. The V gene's germline CDR1 is LNHNV and CDR2 YYDKDF (reference sequence). This CDR3 is CATSRATGIYNEQFF. The DNA for the CDR3 is TGTGCCACCAGCAGAGCGACAGGAATATACAATGAGCAGTTCTTC. Combining the CDR3 with reference TRBV15 and TRBJ2-1 gives the whole variable domain DAMVIQNPRYQVTQFGKPVTLSCSQTLNHNVMYWYQQKSSQAPKLLFHYYDKDFNNEADTPDNFQSRRPNTSFCFLDIRSPGLGDTAMYLCATSRATGIYNEQFFGPGTRLTVL.

V usage is TRBV30 and J usage is TRBJ1-1; weak D call: TRBD1 (5 bases). The V gene's germline CDR1 is GTSNPN and CDR2 SVGIG (reference sequence). V gave up 0 bases and J gave up 2 bases, with 13 bases separating them. This CDR3 is 15 amino acids long. The CDR3 protein is CAWSVRGHQNTEAFF. The DNA for the CDR3 is TGTGCCTGGAGTGTACGAGGACACCAAAACACTGAAGCTTTCTTT.

The rearrangement uses TRBV10-3 and TRBJ2-7; 9 bases are shared with TRBD2. J lost 6 bases, V lost 11 bases, and 14 bases had no gene match. There are 14 residues in the CDR3. Looked up from germline, CDR1 is ENHRY and CDR2 is SYGVKD. The CDR3 bases are TGTGCCGCACATAGCGGGAGTAATTTGGGCGAGCAGTACTTC. The encoded protein is CAAHSGSNLGEQYF.

The genes are TRBV19 and TRBJ1-4; a possible D gene is TRBD1 (5 bases). V was trimmed by 6 bases and J by 6 bases, leaving 17 bases between them. The CDR3 runs 15 residues. Per germline, CDR1 LNHDA and CDR2 SQIVND (reference sequence). In nucleotides, the CDR3 is TGTGCCAGTAGCCTCGTAGGGGCGGTAGATGAAAAACTGTTTTTT. As protein: CASSLVGAVDEKLFF.

The chain recombines TRBV25-1 with TRBJ2-2, with 8 bases lining up with TRBD1. This CDR3 comprises 16 residues. Germline V CDR1 and CDR2: MGHDK, SYGVNS. V trimming: 4 bases; J trimming: 4 bases; junction bases outside the gene matches: 8. CDR3 DNA: TGTGCCAGCAGTGCTGTTCAGGGGGCCGGCACCGGGGAGCTGTTTTTT. It specifies CASSAVQGAGTGELFF.

The J gene is TRBJ2-2, the V gene TRBV11-2, with D maybe TRBD1 (5 bases). The CDR3 extends over 15 amino acids. V was clipped by 3 bases and J by 5 bases, with 13 bases between them. CDR1 and CDR2 (germline): SGHAT, FQNNGV. Here the CDR3 DNA reads TGTGCCAGCAGCTTCGCCCTTCGACAGACCGGGGAGCTGTTTTTT. It is translated as CASSFALRQTGELFF.

This clone was picked up a small number of times. The rearrangement links TRBV6-2 or TRBV6-3 to TRBJ2-7; TRBD1 agrees at 9 bases. Looked up from germline, CDR1 is MNHEY and CDR2 is SVGEGT. The CDR3 spans 15 residues. The V gene end was trimmed by 2 bases and the J gene end by 2 bases; junction bases not matched to a gene: 4. The CDR3 DNA follows: TGTGCCAGCAGTTACATGGACAGGGGTCCCTACGAGCAGTACTTC. Translation: CASSYMDRGPYEQYF.

This clone is labeled as medium-sized. The gene calls are TRBV27 and TRBJ2-2; possible D gene TRBD1, 6 bases. The CDR3 is 15 amino acids. With 3 bases removed from V and 2 bases from J, the gap between germline ends came to 10 bases. Germline CDR1 and CDR2: MNHEY and SMNVEV (reference sequence). The CDR3 nucleotides read TGTGCCAGCAGTTTCCGGACAGAAAACACCGGGGAGCTGTTTTTT. Protein sequence: CASSFRTENTGELFF.

V usage is TRBV28 and J usage is TRBJ1-2; unclear D gene. CDR1 and CDR2 (germline): MDHEN, SYDVKM. V lost 2 bases to trimming and J lost 0 bases, with 4 bases between them. The CDR3 sequence is 13 residues long. CDR3 region: CASSLHTNYGYTF. CDR3 bases: TGTGCCAGCAGTTTACACACTAACTATGGCTACACCTTC.

The genes are TRBV28 and TRBJ2-3, with D unresolved. CDR1 MDHEN and CDR2 SYDVKM come from the germline V gene. The CDR3 totals 13 residues. V was trimmed by 5 bases and J by 5 bases, leaving 11 bases between them. In nucleotides, the CDR3 is TGTGCCAGCAGTCCCCCCAGTCGAGATACGCAGTATTTT. It yields the protein CASSPPSRDTQYF.

J is TRBJ1-1 and V is TRBV7-9, with unresolved D. Germline loops: CDR1 SEHNR, CDR2 FQNEAQ (reference sequence). This CDR3 has 12 residues. With 4 bases removed from V and 5 bases from J, the gap between germline ends came to 8 bases. The DNA of the CDR3 is TGTGCCAGCAGCTCGATGAGGACTGAAGCTTTCTTT. Encoded protein: CASSSMRTEAFF.

V is TRBV6-5 and J is TRBJ1-1; D is undetermined. The CDR3 length is 13 residues. Between the trimmed V and J ends, which lost 7 bases and 1 base, there was a span of 10 bases. Germline values: CDR1 MNHEY, CDR2 SVGAGI. CDR3 nucleotide sequence: TGTGCCAGCAAGCGCACCACGAACACTGAAGCTTTCTTT. Amino acids: CASKRTTNTEAFF.

J is TRBJ2-1 and V is TRBV7-2, with a possible D match to TRBD2 (5 bases). CDR1 and CDR2 from the germline V gene are SGHTA and FQGNSA. This CDR3 has 15 amino acids. Trimming removed 6 bases at V and 6 bases at J, with 18 bases between. CDR3 protein: CASRITGTHVNEQFF. CDR3 in DNA: TGTGCCAGCAGGATCACGGGAACCCATGTCAATGAGCAGTTCTTC.

The genes are TRBV2 and TRBJ1-1; perhaps TRBD1 as D (6 bases). The length of the CDR3 is 14 residues. Germline V lookup: CDR1 SNHLY, CDR2 FYNNEI. Trimming removed 6 bases at V and 0 bases at J, with 11 bases between. Written as DNA, the CDR3 is TGTGCCAGCAGGGACAGCAATTTGAACACTGAAGCTTTCTTT. As protein: CASRDSNLNTEAFF.

This chain joins TRBV5-8 and TRBJ1-1; D is uncertain. Germline V gene lookup returns CDR1 SGHTS and CDR2 YDEGEE. The CDR3 runs 17 residues. Trimming left V 4 bases short and J 2 bases short, with 21 bases between. The CDR3 reads CASSLARRVLDNTEAFF. The CDR3 bases are TGTGCCAGCAGCCTCGCTAGGAGGGTATTAGATAACACTGAAGCTTTCTTT. Full variable domain (rest looked up from reference TRBV5-8 and TRBJ1-1): EAGVTQSPTHLIKTRGQQATLRCSPISGHTSVYWYQQALGLGLQFLLWYDEGEERNRGNFPPRFSGRQFPNYSSELNVNALELEDSALYLCASSLARRVLDNTEAFFGQGTRLTVV.

The chain has TRBV4-2 and TRBJ1-2; D may be TRBD1 (5 bases). Germline V gives CDR1 LGHNA, CDR2 YNFKEQ. This CDR3 has 15 residues. Trimming took off 1 base at V and 0 bases at J, with 9 bases between the two ends. CDR3: CASSQAGPTNYGYTF. In DNA, the CDR3 is TGTGCCAGCAGCCAAGCAGGGCCAACTAACTATGGCTACACCTTC.

This chain joins TRBV13 and TRBJ2-5; 9 bases line up with TRBD2. Germline values: CDR1 PRHDT, CDR2 FYEKMQ (reference sequence). Trimming took 5 bases from V and 5 from J; bases not matched to a gene: 6. The CDR3 runs 14 residues. DNA for the CDR3: TGTGCCAGCAGCCATAGCGGGAGCTCCGAGACCCAGTACTTC. Translated, it gives CASSHSGSSETQYF.

The V call is TRBV24-1, the J call TRBJ2-1; possible D gene TRBD1, 5 bases. Germline CDR1 is KGHDR and CDR2 is SFDVKD. V was pared by 9 bases and J by 5 bases, with 13 bases between. The CDR3 sequence is 13 residues long. This chain's CDR3 is CATGASSDNEQFF. The CDR3 DNA is TGTGCCACCGGGGCTAGTTCTGACAATGAGCAGTTCTTC.

V usage is TRBV6-2 or TRBV6-3 and J usage is TRBJ1-5; D unclear. The CDR3 covers 14 residues. Germline CDR1 MNHEY, CDR2 SVGEGT. V was trimmed by 4 bases and J by 0 bases, leaving 7 bases between them. CDR3 sequence (DNA): TGTGCCAGCAGTTCCGGACTTAGCAATCAGCCCCAGCATTTT. Its translation is CASSSGLSNQPQHF.

This chain links TRBV5-1 with TRBJ2-3; 10 positions agree with TRBD2. The CDR3 is made up of 16 amino acids. Germline loops: CDR1 SGHRS, CDR2 YFSETQ. The V gene end was trimmed by 5 bases and the J gene end by 2 bases; junction bases not matched to a gene: 8. The CDR3 here is CASSRQLAGITDTQYF. The CDR3 DNA reads as TGCGCCAGCAGTCGCCAACTAGCGGGGATCACAGATACGCAGTATTTT.

V and J are TRBV6-2 or TRBV6-3 and TRBJ2-1; TRBD1 is a possible D gene (6 bases). The germline V and J ends were trimmed by 5 bases and 4 bases, with 18 bases remaining between them. There are 16 residues in the CDR3. The V gene's germline CDR1 is MNHEY and CDR2 SVGEGT. The CDR3 loop is CASSSARTVIYNEQFF. As DNA, the CDR3 is TGTGCCAGCAGTAGTGCTAGGACAGTTATTTACAATGAGCAGTTCTTC.

This chain joins TRBV18 and TRBJ2-5; 7 bases map to TRBD2. Germline V lookup: CDR1 KGHSH, CDR2 LQKENI. Germline trimming cut 6 bases from V and 3 bases from J; bases unmatched to any gene: 16. There are 17 residues in the CDR3. The CDR3: CASSPSPSERGKETQYF. The CDR3, as DNA: TGTGCCAGCTCGCCATCGCCTAGCGAGCGGGGTAAAGAGACCCAGTACTTC.

V and J are TRBV4-1 and TRBJ1-1; D ambiguous. The CDR3 has 14 residues. Per the germline V gene, CDR1 is MGHRA and CDR2 is YSYEKL. V lost 4 bases and J lost 4, with 13 bases in between. CDR3 amino acids: CASSPRPRSTEAFF. Here the CDR3 DNA reads TGCGCCAGCAGCCCCCGCCCTCGTAGCACTGAAGCTTTCTTT.

The chain is built from TRBV5-5 and TRBJ1-4; D is unresolved. Germline CDR1 reads SGHKS; CDR2 reads YYEKEE (reference sequence). Trimming removed 1 base from V and 8 bases from J, with 9 bases in between. The CDR3 has 13 amino acids. Here the CDR3 reads CASSLPTEEKLFF. For the CDR3, the DNA is TGTGCCAGCAGCTTGCCTACTGAGGAAAAACTGTTTTTT.

The gene calls are TRBV5-5 and TRBJ2-1, with D perhaps matching TRBD2 (6 bases). Trimming removed 4 bases at V and 5 bases at J, with 13 bases between. The CDR3 covers 14 residues. CDR1 is SGHKS and CDR2 is YYEKEE in the germline V gene (reference sequence). CDR3 loop: CASSRRADDNEQFF. In DNA form, the CDR3 reads TGTGCCAGCAGCAGGAGGGCCGACGACAATGAGCAGTTCTTC.

This rearrangement joins TRBV7-8 to TRBJ2-7, with 8 bases that match TRBD2. The V segment lost 5 bases and the J segment 3 bases; nucleotides outside the gene matches: 12. This CDR3 region has 16 residues. CDR1 and CDR2 from the germline V gene are SGHVS and FQNEAQ. For the CDR3, the DNA is TGTGCCAGCAGCCCCGTTGGGCGGGAGGCCCGCTACGAGCAGTACTTC. It translates to CASSPVGREARYEQYF. The whole variable domain, filled in from reference TRBV7-8 and TRBJ2-7, reads GAGVSQSPRYKVAKRGQDVALRCDPISGHVSLFWYQQALGQGPEFLTYFQNEAQLDKSGLPSDRFFAERPEGSVSTLKIQRTQQEDSAVYLCASSPVGREARYEQYFGPGTRLTVT.

A few counts support this clone. This chain uses TRBV5-1 with TRBJ1-6; 12 nucleotides match TRBD1. The germline CDR1 and CDR2 sequences are SGHRS and YFSETQ. The CDR3 totals 14 residues. V was clipped by 3 bases and J by 13 bases; unmatched bases: 5. The CDR3 coding sequence is TGCGCCAGCAGCTGGGACAGGGGGCTTTCGCCCCTCCACTTT. This gives the protein CASSWDRGLSPLHF.

The genes are TRBV7-2 and TRBJ1-4; weak D call: TRBD1 (5 bases). CDR1 and CDR2 (germline): SGHTA, FQGNSA. V was pared by 7 bases and J by 5 bases, with 11 bases between. This CDR3 has 13 residues. The CDR3, as DNA: TGTGCCAGCAACGGACAACCGAATGAAAAACTGTTTTTT. Encoded protein: CASNGQPNEKLFF.

V and J are TRBV30 and TRBJ2-7; 8 nucleotides match TRBD1. V dropped 2 bases and J dropped 13; count of bases not matched to a gene: 7. This CDR3 comprises 11 residues. CDR1 and CDR2 (germline): GTSNPN, SVGIG (reference sequence). The CDR3 is CAWSPPGQVYF. The CDR3 region has the DNA TGTGCCTGGAGTCCTCCGGGACAGGTTTACTTC.